A selection of T cell receptor beta chains follows, all from one sample in a study of blood T cell repertoires in COVID-19. The repertoire was sequenced with immunoSEQ multiplex PCR; TCRdb's copy has only in-frame clones and lacks some. The sample lists 250,000 to 350,000 clones, around nine tenths seen once, with around 13% in the top ten. The sequenced sample consisted of peripheral blood. These receptors all come from a woman aged 60-70 years with acute or convalescent COVID-19. Both conserved end residues are part of each CDR3.

v_gene: TRBV5-4
j_gene: TRBJ2-7
CDR3aa: CASSIDLGVYEQYF

v_gene: TRBV4-3
j_gene: TRBJ2-5
CDR3aa: CASSLHSGGQETQYF

v_gene: TRBV29-1
j_gene: TRBJ1-2
CDR3aa: CSVVEVWSQAGRSGYTF

v_gene: TRBV2
j_gene: TRBJ2-7
CDR3aa: CASSDGNRNTYEQYF

v_gene: TRBV13
j_gene: TRBJ2-2
CDR3aa: CASSSRLEDTGELFF

v_gene: TRBV4-3
j_gene: TRBJ2-7
CDR3aa: CASSQDDPTSGRAGLPYEQYF

v_gene: TRBV3-1/TRBV3-2
j_gene: TRBJ2-7
CDR3aa: CASSQERGGGIYEQYF

v_gene: TRBV7-7
j_gene: TRBJ2-5
CDR3aa: CASSQAGGKTQYF

v_gene: TRBV7-6
j_gene: TRBJ1-3
CDR3aa: CASSARQGPGSGNTIYF

v_gene: TRBV28
j_gene: TRBJ1-2
CDR3aa: CASRGTGGEYGYTF

v_gene: TRBV19
j_gene: TRBJ2-5
CDR3aa: CASSMGGRETQYF

v_gene: TRBV9
j_gene: TRBJ1-4
CDR3aa: CASSVARDTATNEKLFF

v_gene: TRBV6-6
j_gene: TRBJ2-7
CDR3aa: CAGGGAGGYEQYF

v_gene: TRBV13
j_gene: TRBJ2-1
CDR3aa: CASSLGTFGNNEQFF

v_gene: TRBV14
j_gene: TRBJ2-1
CDR3aa: CASSQEGGFWTSANNEQFF

v_gene: TRBV28
j_gene: TRBJ1-1
CDR3aa: CASSTPTTEAFF

v_gene: TRBV10-1
j_gene: TRBJ2-7
CDR3aa: CASSAIPTSGSSTYEQYF

v_gene: TRBV27
j_gene: TRBJ2-1
CDR3aa: CASTTGLAGYNEQFF

v_gene: TRBV7-9
j_gene: TRBJ1-5
CDR3aa: CASSLGAGSSNQPQHF

v_gene: TRBV11-3
j_gene: TRBJ2-3
CDR3aa: CASSLYPGGARDTQYF

v_gene: TRBV4-2
j_gene: TRBJ1-6
CDR3aa: CASSRADSSNSPLHF

v_gene: TRBV28
j_gene: TRBJ2-1
CDR3aa: CASSLGGPKGGEQFF

v_gene: TRBV27
j_gene: TRBJ2-2
CDR3aa: CASKERAGELFF

v_gene: TRBV7-2
j_gene: TRBJ2-1
CDR3aa: CASSLRRQPNEQFF

v_gene: TRBV4-3
j_gene: TRBJ1-3
CDR3aa: CASSPGGVGGNTIYF

v_gene: TRBV27
j_gene: TRBJ2-1
CDR3aa: CASSLLRLASDNEQFF

v_gene: TRBV27
j_gene: TRBJ2-1
CDR3aa: CASRDRGSYNEQFF

v_gene: TRBV28
j_gene: TRBJ2-7
CDR3aa: CASSLSQSSYEQYF

v_gene: TRBV28
j_gene: TRBJ2-7
CDR3aa: CASSLSLTDYEQYF

v_gene: TRBV28
j_gene: TRBJ2-2
CDR3aa: CASSLVGLGGELFF

v_gene: TRBV2
j_gene: TRBJ2-1
CDR3aa: CASRAAYSNEQFF

v_gene: TRBV11-2
j_gene: TRBJ2-2
CDR3aa: CASSLDRWDTANTGELFF

v_gene: TRBV20-1
j_gene: TRBJ1-2
CDR3aa: CSATDGYTF

v_gene: TRBV15
j_gene: TRBJ2-5
CDR3aa: CATSRAVTETQYF

v_gene: TRBV7-9
j_gene: TRBJ2-7
CDR3aa: CASTPAGQPSYEQYF

v_gene: TRBV28
j_gene: TRBJ2-1
CDR3aa: CASSPDSPLSREQFF

v_gene: TRBV19
j_gene: TRBJ1-1
CDR3aa: CASSGYRNTEAFF

v_gene: TRBV7-9
j_gene: TRBJ1-2
CDR3aa: CASNLQRGYGYTF

v_gene: TRBV28
j_gene: TRBJ1-1
CDR3aa: CASSLIPHRGVSAEAFF

v_gene: TRBV19
j_gene: TRBJ1-6
CDR3aa: CASSSGRGFSPLHF

v_gene: TRBV27
j_gene: TRBJ2-3
CDR3aa: CASSFRSDTQYF

v_gene: TRBV9
j_gene: TRBJ1-4
CDR3aa: CASSVSTGLNEKLFF

v_gene: TRBV10-3
j_gene: TRBJ2-1
CDR3aa: CAIRRTGGQSNEQFF

v_gene: TRBV2
j_gene: TRBJ1-4
CDR3aa: CASSREGEKLFF

v_gene: TRBV7-9
j_gene: TRBJ1-5
CDR3aa: CASRLGQENQPQHF

v_gene: TRBV7-2
j_gene: TRBJ1-5
CDR3aa: CASSLVGGPNQPQHF

v_gene: TRBV7-9
j_gene: TRBJ1-1
CDR3aa: CASSLTLNTEAFF

v_gene: TRBV6-6
j_gene: TRBJ1-3
CDR3aa: CASKPGQPGNTIYF

v_gene: TRBV29-1
j_gene: TRBJ1-2
CDR3aa: CSVKQGGGYTF

v_gene: TRBV2
j_gene: TRBJ2-3
CDR3aa: CASSASGSSTDTQYF

v_gene: TRBV19
j_gene: TRBJ1-1
CDR3aa: CASHQGQVNTEAFF